This note documents a single T cell receptor beta chain sequence. This clonotype has ten or more counts. Its antigen target is currently unknown. There are no base qualities to consult, and no much larger clone falls within one base. Counted from cysteine to phenylalanine, this CDR3 has 14 amino acids. The DNA shown is the 42-base CDR3, in frame from base 1. Deletion took 6 bases off V and 0 bases off J, with a span of 9 bases between the germline ends. For CDR1 and CDR2, the germline V gene lists MDHEN and SYDVKM. The ophthalmopathy patients had moderately to severely active disease, with a Clinical Activity Score of 3 or higher, a NOSPECS grade of 4 or higher, and a disease duration of less than 3 months. Patients with other autoimmune diseases, uncontrolled infections, pregnancy or lactation were excluded. Clinical symptoms, serum thyroxine, TRAb, thyroid ultrasound and orbital computed tomography formed the basis of the diagnosis. PBMCs were isolated from about 9.2 ml of fresh peripheral blood by Ficoll-Paque density gradient centrifugation. Total RNA was extracted with Trizol reagent and quality-checked on an Agilent 2100 Bioanalyzer.

For repertoire sequencing, the TCR beta CDR3 regions were amplified from RNA transcripts. The first round of RT-PCR was done with HTBI primers and the Qiagen OneStep RT-PCR kit, and was followed by a second round of multiplex PCR, then size selection and purification. Libraries were sequenced paired-end with 100 bp reads on an Illumina HiSeq2000. Under the source paper's analysis protocol: SOAPnuke was used to process the reads, throwing out any read that had adapters, had uncalled bases, had a mean Phred below 15, or lacked an exact constant-primer or identifier match. High-quality paired reads were merged with COPE v1.2.5. Clonotypes were defined as unique nucleotide sequences and were aligned to IMGT TRB V, D and J references using MiTCR v1.1. The analysis was limited to V-J combinations with a frequency above 0.0001, which together covered 99.2% of the repertoires. For each V-J combination, a TCR clonal expansion and chaos score was defined as F50 clonal expansion divided by the chaos observed in the TCRdist matrix. Welch's t-statistics and random forest were used to reduce the features to some 13 V-J combinations, which were then used as input to a naive Bayes classifier. The similarity between thyroid and blood repertoires was quantified using the Morisita-Horn index. TCRdb applied fastp at Q25 and MiXCR to the public reads, then kept only in-frame beta chains. Records with the same CDR3 protein are collapsed into one entry carrying the most frequent genes and DNA. TCRdb assigned the V and J calls; the authors' analysis was not used. The sample table records 150,000 or so distinct CDR3 sequences; around two fifths of these occur just once. Less than 9.5% of the sample is in the top ten clones.

These data originate in a study of Graves' ophthalmopathy and Graves' hyperthyroidism (dated by TCRdb to the late 2010s). In the study overall: Peripheral blood was collected at initial diagnosis, prior to any treatment. The study used signatures of the TCR beta repertoire to tell Graves' ophthalmopathy apart from Graves' hyperthyroidism and to predict which patients would progress to ophthalmopathy. T-cell repertoires of thyroid tissue and blood were compared in over 5 hyperthyroidism patients. A discovery set of 90 to 100 patients (43 ophthalmopathy, about 58 stable hyperthyroidism) was enrolled to explore V-J signatures distinguishing ophthalmopathy from hyperthyroidism. Following sample collection, hyperthyroidism patients were given methimazole at a starting dose of 30 mg daily, and ophthalmopathy patients were given high-dose intravenous methylprednisolone. The approximately 98 discovery patients were randomly divided into training and test sets at a 7:3 ratio. The independent validation cohort included 18 hyperthyroidism patients plus 17 patients who later progressed from hyperthyroidism to ophthalmopathy. In total, around 130 blood samples were TCR-sequenced: 43 ophthalmopathy, over 70 hyperthyroidism and approximately 17 hyperthyroidism-to-ophthalmopathy patients. What the study reported, not specific to this receptor: Among expanded thyroid clonotypes with frequency above 0.001, most also showed up in blood, which suggests that blood repertoires may reflect the thyroid immune response. In cross-validation, the 13-signature model distinguished ophthalmopathy from stable hyperthyroidism with approximately 85% sensitivity and around 81% specificity, and in the test set the corresponding values were roughly 78% and 74%. No statistical method was used to set the sample size in advance, and the investigators knew which group each participant was assigned to. In validation, the model predicted ophthalmopathy progression with 55% to 71% sensitivity and 72% to 80% specificity; some twelve predicted patients were CT-confirmed with GO in a median of 6.5 months.

The TCR was taken from a man between 25 and 39 years old with Graves' ophthalmopathy. Donor details come from another sample of the same person, matched by shared clones. The source material was peripheral blood. The chain is made from TRBV28 and TRBJ1-3; the D gene lacks a confident call. The DNA sequence follows: TGTGCCAGCAGGAAGGACGGCTCTGGAAACACCATATATTTT. Its protein reads: CASRKDGSGNTIYF.